The clone carrying this T cell receptor (beta chain) was seen a handful of times. Its antigen is still unknown. The data originate from a study of identical twins. The study's findings and limits: The study drew conclusions from cross-sectional statistical analysis, not from following the same donors. Insertion counts were lower in abundant cord blood beta clonotypes, a trend that memory repertoires did not show.

V gave up 4 bases and J gave up 4 bases, with 7 bases separating them. Germline CDR1 reads SQVTM; CDR2 reads ANQGSEA. The CDR3 consists of 11 residues. Template switching added a universal primer site, and cDNA bore unique molecular identifiers. TCRdb re-derived calls from the 5' RACE reads in MiXCR, one entry per CDR3 protein. The sample gives under 300,000 distinct CDR3 sequences, more than 13% of which show up once; around 8.9% is in the top ten. Sequenced input: memory (CD45RO+) T cells sorted from blood. This sequence originates from a woman between 18 and 29 years old in good health. The chain recombines TRBV29-1 with TRBJ1-1, with D uncertain. The DNA for the CDR3 is TGCAGCGTTGGGTTTAGCACTGAAGCTTTCTTT. Protein: CSVGFSTEAFF.